This TCR beta chain came from a study of regulatory T cells in long-lasting Graves disease. Background on the study: Antithyroid drugs had been taken under 3 months by newly diagnosed Graves' patients. Study observations and caveats: TRBV28, TRBJ1-2 and TRBJ2-5 were favored in persistent disease.

This clonotype was seen repeatedly, ten times or more. No antigen is known for it. Trimming cost V 2 bases and J 2 bases, with 3 bases left between them. Germline V gene sequence: CDR1 MDHEN, CDR2 SYDVKM. The CDR3 extends over 12 amino acids. The authors built TCR beta libraries using iRepertoire HTBI primers and Arm-PCR of CDR3 regions. TCRdb reprocessed the multiplex PCR reads via MiXCR and lists one record per CDR3 protein. The sample carries 410,000 or so distinct CDR3 sequences, more than 12% recorded once. Time point defined: newly diagnosed GD, antithyroid drugs for less than 3 months. The TCR library was made from RNA extracted from PBMCs. The data also belong to a second study, concerning T cells in Graves' hyperthyroidism and ophthalmopathy. That work states: Lactation, pregnancy, other autoimmune disease or uncontrolled infection excluded patients.

This sample comprised peripheral blood mononuclear cells (PBMCs), obtained at new diagnosis, from a patient treated with antithyroid drugs. The rearrangement joins TRBV28 to TRBJ1-2; no clear D gene. The clonotype comes from a woman younger than 45 with Graves disease. CDR3 sequence (DNA): TGTGCCAGCAGTTTACCAAACTATGGCTACACCTTC. Translated, it gives CASSLPNYGYTF.